The clone carrying this TCR beta chain has ten or more counts. This sample is drawn from a study of T cells in Graves' hyperthyroidism and ophthalmopathy. Trimming removed 0 bases from V and 5 bases from J; junction bases left unmatched: 3. In germline, CDR1 is WNHNN, CDR2 SYGVQD (reference sequence). The length of the CDR3 is 15 residues. Amplification targeted TCR beta CDR3 regions from RNA transcripts. The HTBI primer set served for first-round RT-PCR of the TCR CDR3. TCRdb passed the multiplex PCR reads through MiXCR, listing each CDR3 protein once. The sample yields about 380,000 distinct CDR3 sequences, 18% seen once.

Specimen: blood. This receptor was obtained from a young man with Graves' ophthalmopathy. This chain joins TRBV10-1 and TRBJ2-5; TRBD2 matches at 10 bases. The CDR3 is CASSESGLAVETQYF. CDR3 sequence (DNA): TGCGCCAGCAGTGAGTCCGGACTAGCGGTTGAGACCCAGTACTTC.